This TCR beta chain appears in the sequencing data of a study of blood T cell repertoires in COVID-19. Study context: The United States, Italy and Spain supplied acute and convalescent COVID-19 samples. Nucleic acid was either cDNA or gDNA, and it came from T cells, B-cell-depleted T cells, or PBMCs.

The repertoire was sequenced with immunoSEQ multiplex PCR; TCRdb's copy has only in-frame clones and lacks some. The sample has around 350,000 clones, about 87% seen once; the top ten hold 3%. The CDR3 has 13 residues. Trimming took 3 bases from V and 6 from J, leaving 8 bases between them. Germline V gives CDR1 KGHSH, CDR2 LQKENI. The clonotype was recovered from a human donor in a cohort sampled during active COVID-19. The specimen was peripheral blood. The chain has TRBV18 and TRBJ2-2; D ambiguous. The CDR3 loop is CASSPINSGELFF. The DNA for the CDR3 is TGTGCCAGCTCACCTATCAACTCCGGGGAGCTGTTTTTT.